This TCR beta chain was sequenced during a study of T cells after yellow fever vaccination. Across the study: In the case of low-cell-number fractions, SMART-Seq v4 Ultra Low Input was used for preparation. Overall study findings and caveats: In post-booster samples, most primary-vaccination clones reappeared (under 98% CD4, 88% CD8). The secondary response showed a weaker magnitude and a faster peak, day 5 versus 15. Contamination of FACS-sorted repertoires by abundant clonotypes from the bulk population could occur.

Deletions cut 2 bases from V and 4 bases from J, with 16 bases between. Germline CDR1 reads SGHKS; CDR2 reads YYEKEE (reference sequence). The CDR3 covers 16 residues. Regarding this clonotype: Its antigen is still unknown.

TCRdb passed the 5' RACE reads through MiXCR, listing each CDR3 protein once. The repertoire holds 300,000 to 400,000 distinct CDR3 sequences, approximately 8% seen once, with approximately 15% in the top ten. This sample comprised PBMCs, obtained about 49 days after the first yellow fever vaccination. The receptor was derived from a man aged 18 to 35 who received the YFV17D yellow fever vaccine. The J gene is TRBJ1-3, the V gene TRBV5-5; D not certain. In DNA form, the CDR3 reads TGTGCCAGCAGCTTCGATACGGGAGGGTCCGGAAACACCATATATTTT. This codes for CASSFDTGGSGNTIYF.